A single sample is the source of the 20 T cell receptor beta chains below, sequenced in a study of T cell repertoires in cytomegalovirus infection. TCRdb fed the reads into MiXCR, producing one record per CDR3 protein. Of approximately 170,000 distinct CDR3 sequences in the sample, approximately 17% were seen once. The sample was CD8+ T cells from PBMCs. The receptors shown here come from a human donor in good health (CMV status not recorded). Some clones in this sample may be carry-over from other donors' samples.

The CDR3 DNA sequence: TGTGCCATCAGTGAACCCTTGGGGGACTATCATGATTTGAACACTGAAGCTTTCTTT. Protein: CAISEPLGDYHDLNTEAFF. The chain has TRBV10-3 and TRBJ1-1; a weak D match, TRBD1 (5 bases). There are 19 residues in the CDR3. The V gene lost 3 bases and the J gene lost 0 bases, with 23 bases spanning the gap. The V gene's germline CDR1 is ENHRY and CDR2 SYGVKD.

This chain connects TRBV6-5 to TRBJ1-1; TRBD1 matches 7 bases. V shed 1 base, J shed 4 bases, and the junction held 12 bases outside the gene matches. Germline CDR1 reads MNHEY; CDR2 reads SVGAGI. The CDR3 length is 17 residues. The CDR3 nucleotides read TGTGCCAGCAGTTACTACGCCCGCGGACAGGTGGGCACTGAAGCTTTCTTT. It specifies CASSYYARGQVGTEAFF.

At least ten counts were recorded for this clonotype. The V gene is TRBV7-2, the J gene TRBJ2-6; possibly TRBD1 for D (5 bases). The CDR3 contains 18 residues. V shed 1 base and J shed 0 bases, with 13 bases lying between them. The germline CDR1 and CDR2 sequences are SGHTA and FQGNSA. This CDR3 reads CASSLDTGFYSGANVLTF. CDR3 sequence (DNA): TGTGCCAGCAGCTTAGATACAGGATTTTACTCTGGGGCCAACGTCCTGACTTTC. The full variable domain, its missing parts supplied by reference TRBV7-2 and TRBJ2-6, is GAGVSQSPSNKVTEKGKDVELRCDPISGHTALYWYRQSLGQGLEFLIYFQGNSAPDKSGLPSDRFSAERTGGSVSTLTIQRTQQEDSAVYLCASSLDTGFYSGANVLTFGAGSRLTVL.

The CDR3 sequence is CASSPDRFF. The DNA for the CDR3 is TGTGCCAGCAGCCCGGATAGGTTTTTT. The chain combines TRBV6-1 with TRBJ2-2; D call uncertain. The V end lost 6 bases, the J end lost 16 bases, and 9 bases lay between the germline ends. Germline V gene lookup returns CDR1 MNHNS and CDR2 SASEGT. This CDR3 has 9 amino acids.

V gene TRBV29-1 combines with J gene TRBJ1-2, with TRBD1 matching over 7 bases. Trimming cost V 5 bases and J 8 bases; bases outside gene matches: 8. The germline V gene has CDR1 SQVTM and CDR2 ANQGSEA. The CDR3 has 12 amino acids. The CDR3 region is CSVTGAWRGYTF. In DNA, the CDR3 is TGCAGCGTTACAGGGGCCTGGAGAGGCTACACCTTC.

The table lists this clonotype with a few counts. The chain combines TRBV28 with TRBJ1-5; D is uncertain. V lost 3 bases, J lost 5 bases, and 5 bases lay in between. Germline CDR1 reads MDHEN; CDR2 reads SYDVKM. The CDR3 length is 12 residues. This chain's CDR3 is CASSFPDQPQHF. For the CDR3, the DNA is TGTGCCAGCAGTTTTCCGGATCAGCCCCAGCATTTT.

The rearrangement uses TRBV7-9 and TRBJ1-4; D unresolved. Deletions cut 1 base from V and 8 bases from J, with 14 bases between. Germline assignment: CDR1 SEHNR and CDR2 FQNEAQ (reference sequence). The CDR3 spans 15 residues. CDR3 in DNA: TGTGCCAGCAGCTTAGATCGGCAGGTAGACGAAAAACTGTTTTTT. The encoded protein is CASSLDRQVDEKLFF.

This clonotype has only a few counts. The chain links TRBV29-1 to TRBJ2-1; possible D gene TRBD1, 6 bases. Trimming cost V 4 bases and J 2 bases, with 18 bases left between them. Germline values: CDR1 SQVTM, CDR2 ANQGSEA. The CDR3 has 16 residues. CDR3 sequence reads: CSVVPLGGTTYNEQFF. The CDR3 coding sequence is TGCAGCGTTGTACCTTTAGGGGGAACTACCTACAATGAGCAGTTCTTC.

Written as DNA, the CDR3 is TGTGCCAGCAGTTTGGTGTTATTAGAGACCCAGTACTTC. As protein: CASSLVLLETQYF. This rearrangement joins TRBV28 to TRBJ2-5; D unresolved. The CDR3 is made up of 13 amino acids. Germline V gene data show CDR1 as MDHEN and CDR2 as SYDVKM. Trimming cost V 3 bases and J 4 bases, with 9 bases left between them.

The chain has TRBV9 and TRBJ1-2, with D tentatively TRBD1 (6 bases). The CDR3 has 14 residues. Deletions cut 4 bases from V and 4 bases from J, with 14 bases between. Per the germline V gene, CDR1 is SGDLS and CDR2 is YYNGEE. CDR3 protein: CASSPGGTSYGYTF. In nucleotides, the CDR3 is TGTGCCAGCAGCCCGGGGGGCACATCCTATGGCTACACCTTC.

J is TRBJ2-6 and V is TRBV7-9; 7 nucleotides agree with TRBD1. The CDR3 is made up of 17 amino acids. Germline lookup yields CDR1 SEHNR and CDR2 FQNEAQ (reference sequence). V lost 5 bases to trimming and J lost 4 bases; unmatched junction nucleotides: 11. The CDR3: CASSHEGALTGANVLTF. In DNA, the CDR3 is TGTGCCAGCAGCCACGAGGGGGCGCTAACCGGGGCCAACGTCCTGACTTTC.

Only a few counts were recorded for this clonotype. The rearrangement joins TRBV28 to TRBJ2-5; D perhaps matches TRBD2 (6 bases). This CDR3 contains 15 residues. The ends were cut back, 6 bases at V and 5 bases at J, with 19 bases in the middle. Germline-derived CDR1 and CDR2 are MDHEN and SYDVKM. The CDR3 bases are TGTGCCAGCAGGTCGTTTAGCGGCAGTTGGGAGACCCAGTACTTC. Encoded protein: CASRSFSGSWETQYF. The whole variable domain, filled in from reference TRBV28 and TRBJ2-5, reads DVKVTQSSRYLVKRTGEKVFLECVQDMDHENMFWYRQDPGLGLRLIYFSYDVKMKEKGDIPEGYSVSREKKERFSLILESASTNQTSMYLCASRSFSGSWETQYFGPGTRLLVL.

The rearrangement links TRBV7-8 to TRBJ2-1; 11 nucleotides align to TRBD2. The CDR3 contains 18 residues. Per germline, CDR1 SGHVS and CDR2 FQNEAQ. Trimming at V came to 0 bases and at J to 4 bases, leaving 8 bases not matched to a gene. Written as DNA, the CDR3 is TGTGCCAGCAGCTTAGCTGCCCTGGGACTAGCGGTTTACAATGAGCAGTTCTTC. Protein: CASSLAALGLAVYNEQFF.

This chain joins TRBV28 and TRBJ1-2, with TRBD1 matching 7 bases. There are 15 residues in the CDR3. V shed 5 bases, J shed 0 bases, and the junction held 6 bases outside the gene matches. The germline V gene encodes CDR1 MDHEN and CDR2 SYDVKM. The CDR3 nucleotides read TGTGCCAGCAGTGCGACAGGGAATCCTAACTATGGCTACACCTTC. This gives the protein CASSATGNPNYGYTF.

A few counts support this clonotype. The chain joins TRBV29-1 to TRBJ2-2; perhaps TRBD1 as D (6 bases). Germline CDR1 SQVTM, CDR2 ANQGSEA. The CDR3 length is 15 residues. V shed 7 bases and J shed 1 base, with 16 bases lying between them. The CDR3 reads CSAKSRDKNTGELFF. CDR3 DNA: TGCAGCGCGAAATCCCGGGACAAGAACACCGGGGAGCTGTTTTTT.

There are a few counts of this clonotype. The rearrangement joins TRBV28 to TRBJ1-2; 7 bases line up with TRBD1. This CDR3 contains 15 residues. J lost 4 bases, V lost 8 bases, and 13 bases had no gene match. Germline CDR1 is MDHEN and CDR2 is SYDVKM. The CDR3 nucleotides read TGTGCCAGCGAGCCCGTCGGGGACAGACTCTATGGCTACACCTTC. Residues: CASEPVGDRLYGYTF.

The V and J genes are TRBV7-9 and TRBJ1-6; D unresolved. This CDR3 spans 14 amino acids. Trimming shortened V by 3 bases and J by 4 bases, and 7 bases separated the two germline ends. Germline V gene data show CDR1 as SEHNR and CDR2 as FQNEAQ (reference sequence). The CDR3 DNA is TGTGCCAGCAGCTTGTCGGCATATAATTCACCCCTCCACTTT. Its protein is CASSLSAYNSPLHF.

This clonotype was detected only a few times. The chain links TRBV6-4 to TRBJ2-2; possibly TRBD1 for D (6 bases). The CDR3 is 17 residues long. Per germline, CDR1 MRHNA and CDR2 SNTAGT. Between the trimmed V and J ends, which lost 3 bases and 3 bases, there was a span of 17 bases. Here the CDR3 reads CASSEIPGATDTGELFF. The CDR3 DNA reads as TGTGCCAGCAGTGAAATTCCAGGGGCCACTGACACCGGGGAGCTGTTTTTT.

This clonotype was recorded at least ten times. The genes are TRBV6-4 and TRBJ2-1; tentatively, D is TRBD2 (6 bases). The CDR3 contains 15 residues. V was shortened by 0 bases and J by 0 bases, with 6 bases between the two germline ends. Germline V gene lookup returns CDR1 MRHNA and CDR2 SNTAGT. CDR3 nucleotides: TGTGCCAGCAGTGACTCAGCGGGCTCCTACAATGAGCAGTTCTTC. Protein sequence: CASSDSAGSYNEQFF.

This sequence joins TRBV28 and TRBJ1-3, with a possible D match to TRBD1 (6 bases). The CDR3 is 16 residues long. Between the trimmed V and J ends, which lost 0 bases and 8 bases, there was a span of 17 bases. Germline V gene sequence: CDR1 MDHEN, CDR2 SYDVKM. Here the CDR3 DNA reads TGTGCCAGCAGTTTATGGGCGCAACAGGGAGGGGACACCATATATTTT. This codes for CASSLWAQQGGDTIYF.